The 32 T cell receptor beta chains in this list originate from one sample, sequenced in a study of shared clonotypes between healthy human individuals. Sequenced by immunoSEQ multiplex PCR; TCRdb stores in-frame clones only, minus some. The data hold about 490,000 clones, with 81% observed a single time. The sample comprised PBMCs. The source is a middle-aged woman in good health. Some clones in this sample may be carry-over from other donors' samples.

CDR3 sequence (DNA): TGTGCCAGCAGCGTAGTTCAGGGCGGGCAAGAGACCCAGTACTTC. Residues: CASSVVQGGQETQYF. The chain recombines TRBV9 with TRBJ2-5; D could derive from TRBD1 or TRBD2 (5 bases each). Germline-derived CDR1 and CDR2 are SGDLS and YYNGEE. The CDR3 extends over 15 amino acids. V was pared by 0 bases and J by 2 bases, with 11 bases between.

This clone was counted once. The gene calls are TRBV2 and TRBJ2-1; possible D gene TRBD2, 5 bases. Germline V gene lookup returns CDR1 SNHLY and CDR2 FYNNEI. The V end lost 3 bases, the J end lost 8 bases, and 17 bases lay between the germline ends. This CDR3 is 15 amino acids long. CDR3 loop: CASSDHSGSEDEQFF. CDR3 bases: TGTGCCAGCAGTGATCACTCCGGGTCGGAGGATGAGCAGTTCTTC. Based on the CDR3 plus reference TRBV2 and TRBJ2-1, the full variable domain is EPEVTQTPSHQVTQMGQEVILRCVPISNHLYFYWYRQILGQKVEFLVSFYNNEISEKSEIFDDQFSVERPDGSNFTLKIRSTKLEDSAMYFCASSDHSGSEDEQFFGPGTRLTVL.

J is TRBJ1-1 and V is TRBV4-1; D not certain. Germline V gene sequence: CDR1 MGHRA, CDR2 YSYEKL. V lost 1 base and J lost 0, with 15 bases in between. CDR3 length equals 17 residues. The CDR3 DNA reads TGCGCCAGCAGCCAAGTGGAGGGCCCCCTCATGAACACTGAAGCTTTCTTT. Its translation: CASSQVEGPLMNTEAFF.

The chain employs TRBV19 and TRBJ2-3, with 7 bases that match TRBD1. CDR1 is LNHDA and CDR2 is SQIVND in the germline V gene (reference sequence). After removal of 7 bases from V and 4 bases from J, the junction contained 11 bases not matched to a gene. This CDR3 contains 15 residues. The CDR3 loop is CASTAYRQGSDTQYF. CDR3 nucleotides: TGTGCCAGTACCGCCTACAGACAGGGCTCAGATACGCAGTATTTT.

The chain carries TRBV6-6 and TRBJ2-3; 7 bases fit TRBD2. Germline values: CDR1 MNHNY, CDR2 SVGAGI (reference sequence). The trim removed 0 bases at V and 5 bases at J, leaving 5 bases unmatched. There are 15 residues in the CDR3. As DNA, the CDR3 is TGTGCCAGCAGTTACTCACCTAGCGGAGTAGATACGCAGTATTTT. It translates to CASSYSPSGVDTQYF.

The chain joins TRBV28 to TRBJ2-3, with TRBD1 identical over 8 bases. Germline CDR1 reads MDHEN; CDR2 reads SYDVKM. Unmatched junction bases numbered 2, after V lost 8 bases and J lost 1 base. The CDR3 loop spans 13 amino acids. The CDR3 loop is CASEGQGTDTQYF. The CDR3 DNA sequence: TGTGCCAGCGAGGGACAGGGCACAGATACGCAGTATTTT. Variable domain in full (rest from reference TRBV28 and TRBJ2-3): DVKVTQSSRYLVKRTGEKVFLECVQDMDHENMFWYRQDPGLGLRLIYFSYDVKMKEKGDIPEGYSVSREKKERFSLILESASTNQTSMYLCASEGQGTDTQYFGPGTRLTVL.

Turning to this clone: With a far larger clone one base away, a read error is the likely cause. Other DNA sequences in this specimen translate into the identical CDR3. The V gene is TRBV7-3, the J gene TRBJ2-2; 7 bases agree with TRBD1. Germline CDR1 reads SGHTA; CDR2 reads FQGTGA. CDR3 length equals 15 residues. The CDR3: CASSLGDRNTGELFF. The CDR3 DNA is TGTGCCAGCAGCTTAGGGGACAGAAACACTGGGGAGCTGTTTTTT.

In this sample, this clone turned up a few times. This sequence joins TRBV2 and TRBJ1-1; D is perhaps TRBD1 (6 bases). CDR3 length: 12 residues. Trimming stripped 3 bases from V and 8 bases from J, with 10 bases between. CDR1 and CDR2 (germline): SNHLY, FYNNEI. In DNA, the CDR3 is TGTGCCAGCAGTGAGTGGAGGGGGGAAGCTTTCTTT. It specifies CASSEWRGEAFF.

Here the CDR3 reads CAWREGTGTGELFF. CDR3 nucleotide sequence: TGTGCCTGGAGGGAAGGGACCGGGACCGGGGAGCTGTTTTTT. This sequence joins TRBV30 and TRBJ2-2; possibly TRBD1 or TRBD2 for D (5 bases each). The CDR3 loop spans 14 amino acids. V was shortened by 3 bases and J by 5 bases, with 13 bases between the two germline ends. The V gene's germline CDR1 is GTSNPN and CDR2 SVGIG (reference sequence).

This clone has a handful of counts. The chain employs TRBV5-3 and TRBJ2-1; TRBD1 aligns across 10 bases. TRBV5-3 is classed as an ORF, of uncertain function. The CDR3 runs to 14 residues. V shed 8 bases, J shed 8 bases, and the junction held 10 bases outside the gene matches. CDR3 nucleotides: TGTGCCAGGCCCCGGGACAGGGGTTTCCATGAGCAGTTCTTC. Amino acids: CARPRDRGFHEQFF.

The chain joins TRBV4-3 to TRBJ1-4; TRBD1 matches 7 bases. With V trimmed by 1 base and J by 5 bases, 1 base remained unmatched. This CDR3 is 14 amino acids long. Germline CDR1 is LGHNA and CDR2 is YSLEER. Here the CDR3 DNA reads TGCGCCAGCAGCCAAGGACAGGGAAATGAAAAACTGTTTTTT. This codes for CASSQGQGNEKLFF.

As concerns this clone: A clone one base away is much larger, so this may be a read error. This chain connects TRBV28 to TRBJ2-1; 9 positions agree with TRBD2. Per germline, CDR1 MDHEN and CDR2 SYDVKM. The CDR3 consists of 16 residues. The V segment lost 6 bases and the J segment 1 base; nucleotides outside the gene matches: 7. Written as DNA, the CDR3 is TGTGCCAGCAGACAAATCGCGGGAGGGTCCTACAATGAGCAGTTCTTC. Translation: CASRQIAGGSYNEQFF.

Regarding this clone: A far larger clone is just one base off, so this is likely a read error. The same CDR3 is also encoded by other DNA sequences in this sample. The chain has TRBV11-2 and TRBJ2-1; D is ambiguous. The CDR3 is made up of 13 amino acids. Trimming cost V 1 base and J 5 bases, with 6 bases left between them. Germline V gene lookup returns CDR1 SGHAT and CDR2 FQNNGV. The CDR3 DNA reads TGTGCCAGCAGCTTAGGACGGAACAATGAGCAGTTCTTC. Translating gives CASSLGRNNEQFF.

This sequence joins TRBV30 and TRBJ2-7; no reliable D call. CDR1 is GTSNPN, CDR2 SVGIG, per germline (reference sequence). This CDR3 contains 11 residues. Trimming stripped 1 base from V and 7 bases from J, with 8 bases between. CDR3 amino acids: CAWSGGWEQYF. The CDR3 nucleotides read TGTGCCTGGAGTGGTGGGTGGGAGCAGTACTTC.

This clone was seen once. The V gene is TRBV5-4, the J gene TRBJ2-7; TRBD2 aligns across 7 bases. Losses at the gene ends were 0 bases for V and 4 bases for J; bases not matched to a gene: 4. CDR3 size: 14 residues. Germline-derived CDR1 and CDR2 are SGHNT and YYREEE (reference sequence). The CDR3 loop reads CASSLEGGLYEQYF. In DNA, the CDR3 is TGTGCCAGCAGCTTGGAGGGAGGGCTTTACGAGCAGTACTTC.

This clone occurred a few times. V gene TRBV7-9 combines with J gene TRBJ1-4; the D gene is possibly TRBD1 (5 bases). The germline CDR1 and CDR2 sequences are SEHNR and FQNEAQ (reference sequence). The V and J ends lost 0 bases and 2 bases respectively, with 10 bases between them. This CDR3 has 16 amino acids. DNA of the CDR3: TGTGCCAGCAGCTTAGCGGGGACTGGGACTAATGAAAAACTGTTTTTT. Encoded protein: CASSLAGTGTNEKLFF.

As to this clone: A far larger clone is one nucleotide away, so this likely arose from a read error. The chain has TRBV4-2 and TRBJ1-2; TRBD1 might be the D (5 bases). This CDR3 is 14 amino acids long. Germline V lookup: CDR1 LGHNA, CDR2 YNFKEQ. The chain's CDR3 is CAGSREAGNYGYTF. CDR3 in DNA: TGTGCCGGCAGCAGGGAGGCGGGGAACTATGGCTACACCTTC.

V and J are TRBV28 and TRBJ2-5, with 7 bases that match TRBD1. V lost 3 bases and J lost 3; bases outside the gene matches: 13. This CDR3 comprises 17 residues. Germline V gives CDR1 MDHEN, CDR2 SYDVKM. The CDR3 here is CASSFGTHRGMKETQYF. The CDR3 region has the DNA TGTGCCAGCAGTTTCGGAACCCACAGGGGAATGAAAGAGACCCAGTACTTC.

Of note for this clone: The likely explanation is a read error, given a far larger clone one base away. The final CDR3 position lacks the conserved phenylalanine or tryptophan, pointing to a likely read error. The chain employs TRBV5-1 and TRBJ2-7, with 8 bases aligning to TRBD2. This CDR3 contains 15 residues. J gave up 6 bases and V 0 bases, and 8 bases lay outside the gene matches. Germline values: CDR1 SGHRS, CDR2 YFSETQ. CDR3 region: CASSLDGRAGGEQYL. The DNA of the CDR3 is TGCGCCAGCAGCTTGGACGGACGCGCGGGGGGCGAGCAGTACTTA.

Turning to this clone: A far larger clone is a single base away, which makes a read error likely. This CDR3 is also generated by other DNA sequences in the sample. V and J are TRBV5-1 and TRBJ1-1, with D tentatively TRBD1 (6 bases). The length of the CDR3 is 13 residues. In germline, CDR1 is SGHRS, CDR2 YFSETQ. The chain's CDR3 is CASSWDTRTEAFF. For the CDR3, the DNA is TGCGCCAGCAGCTGGGACACTAGGACTGAAGCTTTTTTT. Combining the CDR3 with reference TRBV5-1 and TRBJ1-1 gives the whole variable domain KAGVTQTPRYLIKTRGQQVTLSCSPISGHRSVSWYQQTPGQGLQFLFEYFSETQRNKGNFPGRFSGRQFSNSRSEMNVSTLELGDSALYLCASSWDTRTEAFFGQGTRLTVV.

On this clone itself: A far more abundant clone sits one base away, making this likely a read error. V gene TRBV6-1 combines with J gene TRBJ1-1, with 7 positions matching TRBD1. Germline V lookup: CDR1 MNHNS, CDR2 SASEGT. This CDR3 is built from 13 residues. J lost 5 bases, V lost 8 bases, and 8 bases had no gene match. CDR3 protein: CASGGQIRTEAFF. In DNA form, the CDR3 reads TGTGCCAGCGGGGGACAGATTAGAACTGAAGCTTTCTTT.

This clone appeared a single time. V gene TRBV5-1 combines with J gene TRBJ2-7; tentative D call: TRBD1 (5 bases). The germline V gene encodes CDR1 SGHRS and CDR2 YFSETQ. This CDR3 comprises 13 residues. Trimming stripped 0 bases from V and 6 bases from J, with 10 bases between. DNA of the CDR3: TGCGCCAGCAGCTTGGCAGGGATTATCGAGCAGTACTTC. Protein sequence: CASSLAGIIEQYF.

This clone was detected a few times. The chain combines TRBV7-8 with TRBJ1-3, with D possibly TRBD1 on 5 matching bases. This CDR3 has 12 amino acids. V lost 5 bases to trimming and J lost 16 bases, with 18 bases between them. The germline gives CDR1 SGHVS, CDR2 FQNEAQ. The CDR3, as DNA: TGTGCCAGCAGCACCCGGGACGGAGCTTTGTATTTT. Translated: CASSTRDGALYF.

The chain is built from TRBV9 and TRBJ1-1; D may be TRBD1 (5 bases). CDR3 length equals 15 residues. Germline-derived CDR1 and CDR2 are SGDLS and YYNGEE. Trimming removed 3 bases at V and 3 bases at J, with 15 bases between. The CDR3 region is CASSGRDAGDTEAFF. In DNA, the CDR3 is TGTGCCAGCAGCGGGAGGGACGCGGGGGACACTGAAGCTTTCTTT.

The V gene is TRBV7-8, the J gene TRBJ2-7; D unresolved. Trimming cost V 1 base and J 6 bases, with 10 bases left between them. The length of the CDR3 is 13 residues. Germline values: CDR1 SGHVS, CDR2 FQNEAQ. In nucleotides, the CDR3 is TGTGCCAGCAGCTTAGGTTTTATTTTCGAGCAGTACTTC. Translated, it gives CASSLGFIFEQYF.

Regarding this clone: It differs at one base from a far larger clone, so likely a read error. Other DNA sequences in this sample translate to the same CDR3. The V call is TRBV18, the J call TRBJ2-5, with a weak D call TRBD1 (5 bases). Germline V gene sequence: CDR1 KGHSH, CDR2 LQKENI. The V gene lost 3 bases and the J gene lost 4 bases, with 9 bases spanning the gap. The CDR3 length is 13 residues. CDR3 DNA: TGTGCCAGCTCACCTGGACAAAGAGAGACCCAGTACTTC. Amino acids: CASSPGQRETQYF.

The V call is TRBV7-2, the J call TRBJ2-5; unclear D gene. This CDR3 is built from 12 residues. V was cut by 3 bases and J by 4 bases, with 6 bases left in between. Germline CDR1 and CDR2: SGHTA and FQGNSA. The CDR3 DNA follows: TGTGCCAGCAGCTTGACTCGAGAGACCCAGTACTTC. Encoded protein: CASSLTRETQYF.

The chain joins TRBV6-5 to TRBJ2-3, with a tentative D call TRBD2 (6 bases). The V end was cut by 4 bases, the J end by 7 bases, with 9 bases between. Germline CDR1 is MNHEY and CDR2 is SVGAGI. The length of the CDR3 is 12 residues. CDR3 bases: TGTGCCAGCAGTTCGGCGGGATATACGCAGTATTTT. Amino acid sequence: CASSSAGYTQYF.

This clone was seen more than once but under ten times. This sequence joins TRBV28 and TRBJ2-3, with D perhaps TRBD1 (6 bases). V lost 10 bases and J lost 2, with 13 bases in between. The CDR3 is 13 amino acids. From germline, CDR1 is MDHEN and CDR2 SYDVKM. CDR3 bases: TGTGCCATCCTCGGACAGATCACAGATACGCAGTATTTT. This encodes CAILGQITDTQYF. The variable domain in full, with the rest retrieved from reference TRBV28 and TRBJ2-3, is DVKVTQSSRYLVKRTGEKVFLECVQDMDHENMFWYRQDPGLGLRLIYFSYDVKMKEKGDIPEGYSVSREKKERFSLILESASTNQTSMYLCAILGQITDTQYFGPGTRLTVL.

This clone was found once. The chain is built from TRBV11-2 and TRBJ2-1; D not resolved. Germline V gene lookup returns CDR1 SGHAT and CDR2 FQNNGV. This CDR3 is 13 amino acids long. V was clipped by 0 bases and J by 7 bases, with 7 bases between them. As DNA, the CDR3 is TGTGCCAGCAGCTTAGATGGACCAAATGAGCAGTTCTTC. It is translated as CASSLDGPNEQFF.

Points on this clone: Since a far larger clone is one base different, this is likely a read error. Different DNA sequences within this sample yield the same CDR3. CDR3 loop: CASSFPASGITGELFF. CDR3 nucleotides: TGTGCCAGCAGCTTCCCGGCTAGCGGGATTACCGGGGAGCTGTTTTTT. The chain combines TRBV11-1 with TRBJ2-2; 9 bases match TRBD2. The J segment lost 5 bases and the V segment lost 3 bases, leaving 7 bases of the junction unmatched. Germline CDR1 and CDR2: SGHAT and FQDESV (reference sequence). This CDR3 comprises 16 residues. Full variable domain (rest looked up from reference TRBV11-1 and TRBJ2-2): EAEVAQSPRYKITEKSQAVAFWCDPISGHATLYWYRQILGQGPELLVQFQDESVVDDSQLPKDRFSAERLKGVDSTLKIQPAELGDSAMYLCASSFPASGITGELFFGEGSRLTVL.

This clone was detected only once. The V and J genes are TRBV7-9 and TRBJ2-1; TRBD2 matches 9 bases. Germline lookup yields CDR1 SEHNR and CDR2 FQNEAQ (reference sequence). The V and J ends lost 11 bases and 0 bases, in that order; junction bases with no gene match: 11. The length of the CDR3 is 16 residues. CDR3: CALGAGGSISYNEQFF. The CDR3 DNA follows: TGTGCCCTTGGGGCGGGAGGGTCCATCTCCTACAATGAGCAGTTCTTC. Full variable domain (outside the CDR3, taken from reference TRBV7-9 and TRBJ2-1): DTGVSQNPRHKITKRGQNVTFRCDPISEHNRLYWYRQTLGQGPEFLTYFQNEAQLEKSRLLSDRFSAERPKGSFSTLEIQRTEQGDSAMYLCALGAGGSISYNEQFFGPGTRLTVL.